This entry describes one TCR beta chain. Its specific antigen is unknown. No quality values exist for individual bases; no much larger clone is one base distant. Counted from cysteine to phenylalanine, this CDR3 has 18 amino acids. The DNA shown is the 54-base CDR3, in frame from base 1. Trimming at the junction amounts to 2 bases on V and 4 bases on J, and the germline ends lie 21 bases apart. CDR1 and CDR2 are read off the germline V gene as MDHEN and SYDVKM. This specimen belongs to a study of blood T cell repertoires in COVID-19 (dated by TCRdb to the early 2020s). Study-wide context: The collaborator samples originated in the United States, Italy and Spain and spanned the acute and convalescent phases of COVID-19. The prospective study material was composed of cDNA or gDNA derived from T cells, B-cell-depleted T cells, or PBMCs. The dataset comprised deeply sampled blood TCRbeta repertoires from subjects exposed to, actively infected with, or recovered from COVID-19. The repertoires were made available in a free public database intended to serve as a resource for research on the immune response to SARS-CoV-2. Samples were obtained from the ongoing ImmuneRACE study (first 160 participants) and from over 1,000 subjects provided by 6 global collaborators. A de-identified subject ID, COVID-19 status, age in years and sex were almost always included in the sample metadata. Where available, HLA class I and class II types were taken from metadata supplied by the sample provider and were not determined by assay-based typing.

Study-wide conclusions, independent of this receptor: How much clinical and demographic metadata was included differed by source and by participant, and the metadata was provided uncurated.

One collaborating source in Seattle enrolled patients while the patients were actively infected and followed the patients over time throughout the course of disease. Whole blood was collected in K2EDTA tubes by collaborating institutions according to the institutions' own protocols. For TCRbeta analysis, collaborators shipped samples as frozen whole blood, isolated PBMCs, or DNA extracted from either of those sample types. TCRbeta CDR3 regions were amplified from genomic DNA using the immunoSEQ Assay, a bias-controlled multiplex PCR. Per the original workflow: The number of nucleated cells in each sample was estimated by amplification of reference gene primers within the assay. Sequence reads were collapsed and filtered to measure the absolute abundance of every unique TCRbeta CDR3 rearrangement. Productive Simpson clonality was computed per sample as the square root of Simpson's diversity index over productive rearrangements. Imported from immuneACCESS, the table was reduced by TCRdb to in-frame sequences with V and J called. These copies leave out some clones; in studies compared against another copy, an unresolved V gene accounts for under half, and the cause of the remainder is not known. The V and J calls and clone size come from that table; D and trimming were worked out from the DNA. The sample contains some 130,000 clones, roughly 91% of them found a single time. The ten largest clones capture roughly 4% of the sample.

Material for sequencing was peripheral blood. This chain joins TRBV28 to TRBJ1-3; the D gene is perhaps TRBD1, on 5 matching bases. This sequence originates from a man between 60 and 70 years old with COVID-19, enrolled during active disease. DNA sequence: TGTGCCAGCAGTTTAACCTTAGGCAGGGCCCGATCGGGAAACACCATATATTTT. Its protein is CASSLTLGRARSGNTIYF.